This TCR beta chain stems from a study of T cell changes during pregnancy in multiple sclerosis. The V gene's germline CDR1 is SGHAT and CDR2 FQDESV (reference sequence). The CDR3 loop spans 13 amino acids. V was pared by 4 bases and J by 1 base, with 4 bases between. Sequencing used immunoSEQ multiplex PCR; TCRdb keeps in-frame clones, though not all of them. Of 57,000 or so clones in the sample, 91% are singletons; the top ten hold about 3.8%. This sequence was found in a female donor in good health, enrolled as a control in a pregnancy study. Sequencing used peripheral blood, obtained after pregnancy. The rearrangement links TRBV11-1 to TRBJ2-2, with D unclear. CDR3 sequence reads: CASSYLNTGELFF. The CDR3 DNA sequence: TGTGCCAGCAGCTACTTGAACACCGGGGAGCTGTTTTTT.